The T cell receptor beta chain under discussion was sequenced for a study of immune heterogeneity within non-small cell lung tumors. This clonotype is medium-sized in the sample. The starting template was genomic DNA from bulk tumor, around 660 ng per sample. Collection of several biopsies per primary tumor, spaced far apart, took place during surgery. These patients got curative surgery after being newly diagnosed with untreated non-small cell lung cancer. Newly diagnosed patients with non-small cell lung cancer who were having surgery with curative intent served as donors. Multiplex PCR relied on 32 V and 13 J primers to amplify TCR beta CDR3. TCRdb reprocessed the multiplex PCR reads via MiXCR and lists one record per CDR3 protein. Of roughly 9,700 distinct CDR3 sequences in the sample, 15% to 20% are singletons; the top ten hold about 3.5%. The CDR3 consists of 18 residues. From germline, CDR1 is MDHEN and CDR2 SYDVKM. Trimming left V 3 bases short and J 3 bases short, with 24 bases between.

The gene calls are TRBV28 and TRBJ2-7, with D possibly matching TRBD2 (6 bases). The clonotype comes from a man aged 35-49 years with non-small cell lung cancer. Material for sequencing was lung tumor tissue. The CDR3 reads CASSLFSGLGYNHYEQYF. CDR3 DNA: TGTGCCAGCAGTTTGTTTTCGGGACTGGGCTACAACCACTACGAGCAGTACTTC.